This TCR beta chain was obtained from a study of T cells in Graves' hyperthyroidism and ophthalmopathy. Hyperthyroidism of Graves' type that showed no ophthalmopathy progression within 18 months was stable. Researchers took RNA transcripts and amplified the TCR beta CDR3 regions from them. Using the HTBI primer set, a first-round RT-PCR was run on the TCR CDR3. TCRdb re-derived calls from the multiplex PCR reads in MiXCR, one entry per CDR3 protein. This sample carries hundreds of thousands of distinct CDR3 sequences, 15% to 20% of them seen once, and the ten largest clones take roughly 18%. In its sample, this clonotype was seen many times. There are 13 residues in the CDR3. V lost 2 bases to trimming and J lost 5 bases, with 8 bases between them. Germline assignment: CDR1 SGHTA and CDR2 FQGNSA.

The chain has TRBV7-2 and TRBJ2-3; unclear D gene. The sequencing sample was made of blood. The origin of this receptor is a woman aged 18-35 years with Graves' hyperthyroidism. The CDR3 DNA is TGTGCCAGCAGCTTACAGCCCGGAGATACGCAGTATTTT. This codes for CASSLQPGDTQYF.